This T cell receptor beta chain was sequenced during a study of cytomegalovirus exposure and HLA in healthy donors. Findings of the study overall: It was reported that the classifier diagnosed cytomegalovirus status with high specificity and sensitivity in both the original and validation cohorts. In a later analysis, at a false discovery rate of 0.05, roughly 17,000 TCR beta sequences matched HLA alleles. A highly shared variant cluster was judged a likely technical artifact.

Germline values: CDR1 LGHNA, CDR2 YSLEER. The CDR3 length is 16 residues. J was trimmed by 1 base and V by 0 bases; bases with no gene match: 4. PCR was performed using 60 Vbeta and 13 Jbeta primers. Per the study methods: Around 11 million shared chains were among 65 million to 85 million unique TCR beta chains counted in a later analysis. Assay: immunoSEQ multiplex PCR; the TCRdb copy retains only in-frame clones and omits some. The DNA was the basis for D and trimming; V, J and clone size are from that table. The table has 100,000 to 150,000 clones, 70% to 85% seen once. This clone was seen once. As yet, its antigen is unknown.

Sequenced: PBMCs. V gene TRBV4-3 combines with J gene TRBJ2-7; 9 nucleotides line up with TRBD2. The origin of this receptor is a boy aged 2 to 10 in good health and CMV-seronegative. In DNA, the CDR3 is TGCGCCAGCAGCCAAGAAGGGACTAGCCCGTCCTACGAGCAGTACTTC. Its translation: CASSQEGTSPSYEQYF.